This note documents a single T cell receptor (beta chain) sequence. Its antigen remains unknown. The V gene lost 1 base and the J gene lost 9 bases, with 10 bases spanning the gap. Germline V gene sequence: CDR1 SGHVS, CDR2 FNYEAQ. This CDR3 spans 13 amino acids. This sample was taken from a study of OX40 agonist ivuxolimab in advanced cancers. Findings and limits, study-wide: At doses 0.1 to 3.0 mg/kg, CD4+ and CD8+ clones expanded.

Clones were read by immunoSEQ multiplex PCR, and TCRdb kept only the in-frame ones, dropping some. The data contain about 43,000 clones, roughly 90% of them seen just once; the ten biggest clones take up around 19%. The rearrangement links TRBV7-6 to TRBJ2-1; D perhaps matches TRBD2 (5 bases). The sample consisted of CD4+ or CD8+ T cells sorted from blood, taken in a trial of the OX40 agonist ivuxolimab. This TCR came from an adult with an advanced solid tumor such as melanoma, head and neck, liver or kidney cancer. The CDR3 loop is CASSLGESGEQFF. The CDR3 nucleotides are TGTGCCAGCAGCTTAGGAGAGAGCGGTGAGCAGTTCTTC.